These 20 T cell receptor beta chains were sequenced from one sample in a study of blood T cell repertoires in COVID-19. This table comes from immunoSEQ multiplex PCR, and its TCRdb copy is limited to in-frame clones, with some not included. The sample lists nearly 95,000 clones, roughly 91% occurring once. Material: peripheral blood. Receptors were obtained from a woman aged 80 or older with acute or convalescent COVID-19.

This clone was seen a single time. J is TRBJ1-4 and V is TRBV19, with D tentatively TRBD1 (5 bases). Trimming stripped 4 bases from V and 8 bases from J, with 17 bases between. This CDR3 contains 15 residues. Germline V CDR1 and CDR2: LNHDA, SQIVND (reference sequence). The chain's CDR3 is CASSTKDTMREKLFF. The CDR3, as DNA: TGTGCCAGTAGTACGAAGGACACCATGAGGGAAAAACTGTTTTTT.

The genes are TRBV25-1 and TRBJ1-6; the match to TRBD1 covers 7 bases. Trimming at V came to 3 bases and at J to 7 bases, leaving 3 bases not matched to a gene. The CDR3 covers 14 residues. The germline CDR1 and CDR2 sequences are MGHDK and SYGVNS. CDR3 coding DNA: TGTGCCAGCAGTGACAACAGGGGAAATTCACCCCTCCACTTT. It yields the protein CASSDNRGNSPLHF.

This clone was seen only a few times. The V gene is TRBV30, the J gene TRBJ2-1, with 13 bases that match TRBD2. V gave up 4 bases and J gave up 5 bases; unmatched junction bases: 2. The CDR3 length is 14 residues. Germline CDR1 is GTSNPN and CDR2 is SVGIG (reference sequence). The CDR3 sequence: CAWKGLAGNNEQFF. The CDR3 DNA reads as TGTGCCTGGAAGGGACTAGCGGGGAACAATGAGCAGTTCTTC. The full variable domain, in which reference TRBV30 and TRBJ2-1 provide the parts outside the CDR3, is SQTIHQWPATLVQPVGSPLSLECTVEGTSNPNLYWYRQAAGRGLQLLFYSVGIGQISSEVPQNLSASRPQDRQFILSSKKLLLSDSGFYLCAWKGLAGNNEQFFGPGTRLTVL.

In this sample, this clone turned up once. This chain connects TRBV27 to TRBJ1-4; unclear D gene. V was shortened by 6 bases and J by 7 bases, with 15 bases between the two germline ends. The CDR3 covers 14 residues. The germline V gene has CDR1 MNHEY and CDR2 SMNVEV (reference sequence). CDR3 in amino acids: CASREEGPLEKLFF. In DNA form, the CDR3 reads TGTGCCAGCAGAGAGGAGGGCCCCCTTGAAAAACTGTTTTTT.

This clone was counted a single time. V usage is TRBV5-1 and J usage is TRBJ1-2, with TRBD1 matching over 10 bases. J gave up 4 bases and V 0 bases, and 3 bases lay outside the gene matches. This CDR3 is built from 15 residues. From germline, CDR1 is SGHRS and CDR2 YFSETQ. CDR3 in DNA: TGCGCCAGCAGCTTGGGGACAGGGGGAGTCTATGGCTACACCTTC. Its protein product is CASSLGTGGVYGYTF.

This chain joins TRBV5-1 and TRBJ2-1; TRBD2 agrees at 11 bases. From germline, CDR1 is SGHRS and CDR2 YFSETQ. Germline trimming cut 3 bases from V and 6 bases from J; bases unmatched to any gene: 5. This CDR3 comprises 15 residues. The CDR3 protein is CASSYGLAGINEQFF. The CDR3 DNA reads as TGCGCCAGCAGCTACGGACTAGCGGGTATCAATGAGCAGTTCTTC.

The rearrangement uses TRBV19 and TRBJ1-4; 7 nucleotides agree with TRBD1. This CDR3 has 14 amino acids. In germline, CDR1 is LNHDA, CDR2 SQIVND (reference sequence). J gave up 4 bases and V 3 bases, and 2 bases lay outside the gene matches. The CDR3 DNA is TGTGCCAGTAGTATGGGACAGTATAATGAAAAACTGTTTTTT. Amino acids: CASSMGQYNEKLFF.

The V and J genes are TRBV12-3 or TRBV12-4 and TRBJ2-3, with D uncertain. V was cut by 11 bases and J by 2 bases, with 5 bases left in between. The CDR3 contains 10 residues. The CDR3 region has the DNA TGTGCCTCCCACACAGATACGCAGTATTTT. Amino acids: CASHTDTQYF.

The rearrangement links TRBV10-3 to TRBJ1-4; D might be TRBD1 (6 bases). V was cut by 3 bases and J by 8 bases, with 10 bases left in between. The CDR3 is 13 amino acids. The V gene's germline CDR1 is ENHRY and CDR2 SYGVKD. This chain's CDR3 is CAISDRGGEKLFF. In DNA form, the CDR3 reads TGTGCCATCAGTGACAGGGGTGGCGAAAAACTGTTTTTT.

The gene calls are TRBV6-6 and TRBJ1-1, with 8 bases aligning to TRBD1. This CDR3 has 15 residues. Germline V gene data show CDR1 as MNHNY and CDR2 as SVGAGI (reference sequence). Trimming cost V 0 bases and J 1 base; bases outside gene matches: 1. The CDR3 protein is CASSYSTGENTEAFF. CDR3 nucleotides: TGTGCCAGCAGTTACTCGACAGGGGAGAACACTGAAGCTTTCTTT.

For the CDR3, the DNA is TGTGCGCGCCCCCCAGGGGACGTGGGCTACACCTTC. Amino acid sequence: CARPPGDVGYTF. The V call is TRBV12-3 or TRBV12-4, the J call TRBJ1-2; tentatively, D is TRBD1 (6 bases). This CDR3 spans 12 amino acids.

CDR3 sequence (DNA): TGTGCCAGCAGCTCAAATGTGGGCGGGAGGTTGAGAGAGACCCAGTACTTC. Protein: CASSSNVGGRLRETQYF. This chain connects TRBV5-6 to TRBJ2-5; TRBD2 matches at 8 bases. Germline lookup yields CDR1 SGHDT and CDR2 YYEEEE. With 3 bases clipped from V and 4 bases from J, the junction kept 14 bases outside the gene matches. This CDR3 region has 17 residues.

This clone has a handful of counts. The CDR3 DNA sequence: TGTGCCAGCTCACCCCTGGCAGGGGGCACGGAGACCCAGTACTTC. This translates into CASSPLAGGTETQYF. The rearrangement joins TRBV18 to TRBJ2-5; TRBD1 matches at 8 bases. The CDR3 is 15 amino acids. V lost 3 bases to trimming and J lost 5 bases; unmatched junction nucleotides: 8. The germline gives CDR1 KGHSH, CDR2 LQKENI.

J is TRBJ2-1 and V is TRBV3-1 (or the pseudogene TRBV3-2); TRBD2 matches at 12 bases. J was trimmed by 6 bases and V by 4 bases; bases with no gene match: 7. The CDR3 is 16 amino acids. In germline, CDR1 is LGHDT, CDR2 YNNKEL (reference sequence). The CDR3 is CASSPALAGGRNEQFF. CDR3 coding DNA: TGTGCCAGCAGCCCCGCCCTAGCGGGAGGGCGCAATGAGCAGTTCTTC.

This clone came up once. The V call is TRBV2, the J call TRBJ2-5; 14 bases map to TRBD2. Germline-derived CDR1 and CDR2 are SNHLY and FYNNEI. This CDR3 is built from 15 residues. The V and J ends lost 8 bases and 4 bases, in that order; junction bases with no gene match: 6. Here the CDR3 DNA reads TGTGCCAGCTCCCCCGGGACTAGCGGGAGAGAGACCCAGTACTTC. It yields the protein CASSPGTSGRETQYF.

This clone was observed a single time. The V gene is TRBV29-1, the J gene TRBJ1-1; D is perhaps TRBD1 (5 bases). The length of the CDR3 is 14 residues. The V gene lost 4 bases and the J gene lost 7 bases, with 19 bases spanning the gap. Germline assignment: CDR1 SQVTM and CDR2 ANQGSEA. This CDR3 is CSVVGVGRVIEAFF. DNA of the CDR3: TGCAGCGTTGTAGGGGTCGGGAGGGTAATTGAAGCTTTCTTT.

This clone occurred a few times. The rearrangement uses TRBV2 and TRBJ2-7; 7 bases map to TRBD2. This CDR3 comprises 12 residues. CDR1 and CDR2 (germline): SNHLY, FYNNEI. V gave up 4 bases and J gave up 6 bases; unmatched junction bases: 3. CDR3 in amino acids: CASSGGGLEQYF. The CDR3, as DNA: TGTGCCAGCAGTGGGGGGGGACTCGAGCAGTACTTC.

With respect to this clone: The conserved final phenylalanine or tryptophan is absent from the CDR3, which likely points to a read error. No DNA is shown, since the ends of the CDR3 on it are uncertain; the CDR3 is the one TCRdb lists. The V call is TRBV29-1, the J call TRBJ1-1. The CDR3 spans 10 residues, counting both ends. CDR1 is SQVTM, CDR2 ANQGSEA, per germline. This CDR3 is CSGDEAFPEP.

V gene TRBV7-8 combines with J gene TRBJ2-7, with a possible D match to TRBD1 (6 bases). CDR3 length: 14 amino acids. V was shortened by 7 bases and J by 5 bases, with 18 bases between the two germline ends. Germline V gene data show CDR1 as SGHVS and CDR2 as FQNEAQ. The CDR3 sequence: CASTNDRFPHEQYF. The CDR3 region has the DNA TGTGCCAGCACCAATGACAGGTTTCCCCACGAGCAGTACTTC. Combining the CDR3 with reference TRBV7-8 and TRBJ2-7 gives the whole variable domain GAGVSQSPRYKVAKRGQDVALRCDPISGHVSLFWYQQALGQGPEFLTYFQNEAQLDKSGLPSDRFFAERPEGSVSTLKIQRTQQEDSAVYLCASTNDRFPHEQYFGPGTRLTVT.

This clone was counted a few times. The V gene is TRBV7-2, the J gene TRBJ2-1, with 7 bases identical to TRBD2. The CDR3 extends over 16 amino acids. In germline, CDR1 is SGHTA, CDR2 FQGNSA. The V and J ends lost 1 base and 4 bases, in that order; junction bases with no gene match: 7. The CDR3 DNA reads as TGTGCCAGCAGCTTAGAAGTACTAGCGTTGTACAATGAGCAGTTCTTC. It codes for CASSLEVLALYNEQFF.